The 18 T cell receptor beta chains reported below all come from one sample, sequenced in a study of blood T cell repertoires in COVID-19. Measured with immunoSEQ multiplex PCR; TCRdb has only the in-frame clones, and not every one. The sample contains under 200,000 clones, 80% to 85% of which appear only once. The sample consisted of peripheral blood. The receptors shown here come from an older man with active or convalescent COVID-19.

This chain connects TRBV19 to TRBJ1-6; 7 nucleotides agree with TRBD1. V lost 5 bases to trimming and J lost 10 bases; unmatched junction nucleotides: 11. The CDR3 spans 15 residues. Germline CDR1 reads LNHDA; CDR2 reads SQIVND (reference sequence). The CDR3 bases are TGTGCCAGTAGTGCAACGACAGGGAAAGGGTCACCCCTCCACTTT. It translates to CASSATTGKGSPLHF.

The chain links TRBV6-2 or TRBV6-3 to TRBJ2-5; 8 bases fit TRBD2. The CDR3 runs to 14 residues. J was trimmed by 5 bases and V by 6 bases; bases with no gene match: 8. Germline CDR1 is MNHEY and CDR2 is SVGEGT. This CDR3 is CASSSSGTRETQYF. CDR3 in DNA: TGTGCCAGCAGCTCCTCGGGGACTAGGGAGACCCAGTACTTC.

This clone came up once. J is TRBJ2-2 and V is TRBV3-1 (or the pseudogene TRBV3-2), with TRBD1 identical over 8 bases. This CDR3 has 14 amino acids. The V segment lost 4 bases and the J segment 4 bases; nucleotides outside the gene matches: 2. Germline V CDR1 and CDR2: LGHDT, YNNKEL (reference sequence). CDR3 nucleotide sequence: TGTGCCAGCAGCCGGACAGGGCCCACCGGGGAGCTGTTTTTT. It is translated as CASSRTGPTGELFF.

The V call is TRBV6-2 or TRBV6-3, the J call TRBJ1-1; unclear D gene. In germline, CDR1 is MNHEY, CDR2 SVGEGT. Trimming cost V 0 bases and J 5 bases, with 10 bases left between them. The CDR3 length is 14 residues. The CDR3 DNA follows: TGTGCCAGCAGTTACTCGACACAAAGGACTGAAGCTTTCTTT. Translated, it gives CASSYSTQRTEAFF.

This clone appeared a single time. CDR3 protein: CASSPLGVTENTGELFF. The CDR3 DNA sequence: TGTGCCAGCTCACCACTTGGGGTGACAGAGAACACCGGGGAGCTGTTTTTT. This sequence joins TRBV18 and TRBJ2-2, with a possible D match to TRBD1 (5 bases). This CDR3 is 17 amino acids long. Germline assignment: CDR1 KGHSH and CDR2 LQKENI. With 1 base removed from V and 1 base from J, the gap between germline ends came to 13 bases.

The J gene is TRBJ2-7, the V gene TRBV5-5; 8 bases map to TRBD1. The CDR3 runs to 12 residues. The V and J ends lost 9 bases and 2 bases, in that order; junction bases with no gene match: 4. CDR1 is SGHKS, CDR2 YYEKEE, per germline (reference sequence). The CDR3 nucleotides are TGTGCCACTTCGACAGGGGCCTACGAGCAGTACTTC. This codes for CATSTGAYEQYF.

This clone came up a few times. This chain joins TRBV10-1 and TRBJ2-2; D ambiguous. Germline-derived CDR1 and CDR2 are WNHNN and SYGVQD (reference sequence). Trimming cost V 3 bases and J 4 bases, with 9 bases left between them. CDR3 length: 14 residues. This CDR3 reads CASSERVGTGELFF. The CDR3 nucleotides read TGCGCCAGCAGTGAACGGGTGGGCACCGGGGAGCTGTTTTTT.

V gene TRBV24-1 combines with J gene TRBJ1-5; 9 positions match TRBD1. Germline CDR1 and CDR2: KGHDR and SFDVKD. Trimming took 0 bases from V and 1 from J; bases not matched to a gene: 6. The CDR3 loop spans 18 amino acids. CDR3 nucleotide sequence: TGTGCCACCAGTGATTTGGCGATGGGGACAGGGAGCAATCAGCCCCAGCATTTT. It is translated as CATSDLAMGTGSNQPQHF.

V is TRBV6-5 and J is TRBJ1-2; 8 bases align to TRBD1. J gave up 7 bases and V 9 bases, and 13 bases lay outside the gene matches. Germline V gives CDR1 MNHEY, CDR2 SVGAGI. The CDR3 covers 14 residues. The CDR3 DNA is TGTGCCAGTGCCTGGACAGGGACGGATGGTGGCTACACCTTC. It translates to CASAWTGTDGGYTF.

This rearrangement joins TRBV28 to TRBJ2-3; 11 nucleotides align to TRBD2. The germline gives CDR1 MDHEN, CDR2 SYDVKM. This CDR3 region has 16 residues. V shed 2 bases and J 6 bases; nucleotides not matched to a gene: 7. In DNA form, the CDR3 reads TGTGCCAGCAGTTTAAGACTAGCGGGAAGGGGGGATACGCAGTATTTT. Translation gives CASSLRLAGRGDTQYF.

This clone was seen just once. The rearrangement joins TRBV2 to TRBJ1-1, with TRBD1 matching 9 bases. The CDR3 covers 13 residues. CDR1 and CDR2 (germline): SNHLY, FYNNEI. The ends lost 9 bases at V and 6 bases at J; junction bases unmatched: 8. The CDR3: CASDRGRLAEAFF. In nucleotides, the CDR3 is TGTGCCAGTGACAGGGGGAGATTGGCTGAAGCTTTCTTT.

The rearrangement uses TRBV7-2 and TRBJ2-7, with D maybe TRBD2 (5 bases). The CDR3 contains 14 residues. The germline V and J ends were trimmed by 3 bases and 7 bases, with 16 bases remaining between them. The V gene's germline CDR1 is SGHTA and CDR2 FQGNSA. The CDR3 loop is CASSFGGRLEEQYF. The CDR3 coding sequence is TGTGCCAGCAGCTTCGGCGGGCGCCTGGAAGAGCAGTACTTC.

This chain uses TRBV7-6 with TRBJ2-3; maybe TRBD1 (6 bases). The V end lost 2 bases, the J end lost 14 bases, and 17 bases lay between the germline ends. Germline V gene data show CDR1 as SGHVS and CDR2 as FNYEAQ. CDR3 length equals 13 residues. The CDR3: CASSLSRVAGAYF. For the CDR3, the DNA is TGTGCCAGCAGCTTAAGTCGAGTGGCAGGGGCGTATTTT.

The CDR3 reads CATSPGRQETQYF. CDR3 coding DNA: TGTGCCACCAGCCCAGGTAGACAAGAGACCCAGTACTTC. The rearrangement links TRBV15 to TRBJ2-5, with D unclear. V lost 5 bases and J lost 2, with 9 bases in between. The CDR3 is made up of 13 amino acids. The V gene's germline CDR1 is LNHNV and CDR2 YYDKDF (reference sequence).

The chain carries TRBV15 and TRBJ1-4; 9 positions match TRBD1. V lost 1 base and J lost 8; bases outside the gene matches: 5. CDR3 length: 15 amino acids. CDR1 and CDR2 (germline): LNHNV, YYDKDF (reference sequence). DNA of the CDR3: TGTGCCACCAGCAGAGTTGGGACAGGGAAAGAAAAACTGTTTTTT. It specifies CATSRVGTGKEKLFF. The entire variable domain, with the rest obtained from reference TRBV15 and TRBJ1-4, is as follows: DAMVIQNPRYQVTQFGKPVTLSCSQTLNHNVMYWYQQKSSQAPKLLFHYYDKDFNNEADTPDNFQSRRPNTSFCFLDIRSPGLGDTAMYLCATSRVGTGKEKLFFGSGTQLSVL.

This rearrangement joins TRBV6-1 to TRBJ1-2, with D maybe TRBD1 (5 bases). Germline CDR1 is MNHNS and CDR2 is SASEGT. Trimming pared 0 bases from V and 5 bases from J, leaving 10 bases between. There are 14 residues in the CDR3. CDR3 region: CASSEATRVYGYTF. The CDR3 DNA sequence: TGTGCCAGCAGTGAAGCAACCAGGGTTTATGGCTACACCTTC.

The CDR3 reads CASSLLVGGADTQYF. The CDR3 DNA sequence: TGTGCCAGCAGCTTACTGGTCGGGGGGGCAGATACGCAGTATTTT. The chain has TRBV7-2 and TRBJ2-3; TRBD2 matches 8 bases. Germline loops: CDR1 SGHTA, CDR2 FQGNSA. The CDR3 is made up of 15 amino acids. Trimming removed 2 bases from V and 4 bases from J; junction bases left unmatched: 5.

In nucleotides, the CDR3 is TGCGCCAGCAGCCAAGGGACAATTCAACGGGAAAAACTGTTTTTT. Protein product: CASSQGTIQREKLFF. V is TRBV4-1 and J is TRBJ1-4, with TRBD1 as a possible D gene (5 bases). V shed 1 base and J shed 8 bases, with 14 bases lying between them. The CDR3 is 15 residues long. Germline assignment: CDR1 MGHRA and CDR2 YSYEKL.